This TCR beta chain was obtained from a study of blood T cell repertoires in COVID-19. Turning to the study itself: Samples representing acute and convalescent COVID-19 were sourced from the United States, Italy and Spain.

Sequencing was performed with immunoSEQ multiplex PCR; in TCRdb, only in-frame clones are kept and a portion is missing. Altogether more than 150,000 clones are present, roughly three quarters being singletons, with the ten largest covering 17%. CDR1 and CDR2 (germline): SGHTA, FQGNSA. Trimming pared 4 bases from V and 4 bases from J, leaving 9 bases between. The CDR3 covers 13 residues. The sample consisted of peripheral blood. The chain uses TRBV7-2 and TRBJ2-3, with a tentative D call TRBD1 (7 bases). This TCR was recovered from a man in his fifties or sixties with active or convalescent COVID-19. CDR3 nucleotide sequence: TGTGCCAGCAGCTCCAGGGGGGCAGATACGCAGTATTTT. Its protein is CASSSRGADTQYF.